The 15 T cell receptor beta chains below were found in one sample sequenced in a study of shared clonotypes between healthy human individuals. TCRdb's copy holds only in-frame clones and misses some; the assay was immunoSEQ multiplex PCR. Of over 2 million clones listed, less than 95% are singletons. Material: naive CD4+ T cells from PBMCs. Subset noted: CD45RA+ positively selected. The receptors originated from a man aged 18 to 35 in good health. Some clones in this sample may be carry-over from other donors' samples.

The genes are TRBV4-1 and TRBJ1-2, with no clear D. This CDR3 region has 13 residues. The germline V and J ends were trimmed by 1 base and 6 bases, with 9 bases remaining between them. Germline V gives CDR1 MGHRA, CDR2 YSYEKL. The CDR3 is CASSQGGRDGYTF. The CDR3, as DNA: TGCGCCAGCAGCCAAGGAGGGAGGGATGGCTACACCTTC.

In DNA, the CDR3 is TGTGCCAGCAGCTTAAATCATAGGCCACCCGGGACAGGGACTTACGAGCAGTACTTC. Translating gives CASSLNHRPPGTGTYEQYF. The chain uses TRBV7-2 and TRBJ2-7, with 9 bases matching TRBD1. The J segment lost 4 bases and the V segment lost 2 bases, leaving 18 bases of the junction unmatched. This CDR3 spans 19 amino acids. The germline CDR1 and CDR2 sequences are SGHTA and FQGNSA.

A note on this clone: Other DNA sequences in this sample translate to the same CDR3. The chain combines TRBV6-5 with TRBJ1-5; D unresolved. Germline values: CDR1 MNHEY, CDR2 SVGAGI. Trimming removed 0 bases at V and 4 bases at J, with 4 bases between. The CDR3 is 13 residues long. CDR3 region: CASSYSANQPQHF. The CDR3 DNA reads as TGTGCCAGCAGTTACTCGGCTAATCAGCCCCAGCATTTT.

The chain uses TRBV27 and TRBJ2-1; TRBD2 might be the D (5 bases). V shed 7 bases and J shed 4 bases, with 14 bases lying between them. CDR1 is MNHEY, CDR2 SMNVEV, per germline (reference sequence). CDR3 size: 14 residues. Here the CDR3 reads CASKGLGPYNEQFF. As DNA, the CDR3 is TGTGCCAGCAAAGGACTTGGTCCATACAATGAGCAGTTCTTC.

CDR3 protein: CASSATLAGGFEQYF. The CDR3 DNA follows: TGTGCCAGCAGCGCCACCCTAGCGGGAGGCTTTGAGCAGTACTTC. The V gene is TRBV6-1, the J gene TRBJ2-7, with TRBD2 matching over 11 bases. Losses at the gene ends were 6 bases for V and 7 bases for J; bases not matched to a gene: 11. There are 15 residues in the CDR3. Germline-derived CDR1 and CDR2 are MNHNS and SASEGT.

V gene TRBV7-2 combines with J gene TRBJ2-7, with D possibly being TRBD2 (6 bases). The CDR3 has 11 residues. V lost 5 bases to trimming and J lost 4 bases, with 6 bases between them. Looked up from germline, CDR1 is SGHTA and CDR2 is FQGNSA. For the CDR3, the DNA is TGTGCCAGCAGCGGACTATACGAGCAGTACTTC. As protein: CASSGLYEQYF.

This rearrangement joins TRBV28 to TRBJ1-2; D not resolved. Trimming left V 7 bases short and J 7 bases short, with 13 bases between. Germline CDR1 is MDHEN and CDR2 is SYDVKM. The CDR3 is 12 amino acids. The CDR3 coding sequence is TGTGCCAGCATGGTAGGAGGTGGTGGCTACACCTTC. It codes for CASMVGGGGYTF.

V and J are TRBV5-1 and TRBJ2-7, with 8 bases lining up with TRBD1. CDR1 is SGHRS, CDR2 YFSETQ, per germline. There are 15 residues in the CDR3. V trimming: 4 bases; J trimming: 5 bases; junction bases outside the gene matches: 11. The DNA of the CDR3 is TGCGCCAGCAGCCCCCGGACAGGGTCGCCTAACGAGCAGTACTTC. It translates to CASSPRTGSPNEQYF.

This chain uses TRBV7-3 with TRBJ2-3, with 9 bases fitting TRBD1. Germline V lookup: CDR1 SGHTA, CDR2 FQGTGA. The CDR3 length is 17 residues. V shed 1 base, J shed 3 bases, and the junction held 8 bases outside the gene matches. The CDR3 nucleotides are TGTGCCAGCAGCTTAAAGGGGACAGGGTATGCGACAGATACGCAGTATTTT. Protein sequence: CASSLKGTGYATDTQYF.

The rearrangement joins TRBV5-6 to TRBJ2-1; D call uncertain. Trimming pared 0 bases from V and 7 bases from J, leaving 8 bases between. The CDR3 totals 13 residues. The V gene's germline CDR1 is SGHDT and CDR2 YYEEEE. CDR3 sequence reads: CASSLADRNEQFF. In DNA, the CDR3 is TGTGCCAGCAGCTTGGCCGATAGGAATGAGCAGTTCTTC.

Regarding this clone: The same CDR3 arises from other DNA sequences in this sample as well. The chain carries TRBV5-1 and TRBJ2-1; possible D gene TRBD2, 5 bases. The CDR3 spans 13 residues. Between the trimmed V and J ends, which lost 0 bases and 6 bases, there was a span of 7 bases. Germline lookup yields CDR1 SGHRS and CDR2 YFSETQ. The CDR3 region is CASSLASFNEQFF. The CDR3 bases are TGCGCCAGCAGCTTGGCTAGCTTCAATGAGCAGTTCTTC.

This rearrangement joins TRBV6-1 to TRBJ2-7, with D possibly matching TRBD2 (6 bases). Germline V gene sequence: CDR1 MNHNS, CDR2 SASEGT. V shed 6 bases and J shed 6 bases, with 21 bases lying between them. The CDR3 extends over 15 amino acids. CDR3 sequence: CASRSEGVISLEQYF. In nucleotides, the CDR3 is TGTGCCAGCAGGTCGGAGGGAGTGATCAGTCTCGAGCAGTACTTC.

The rearrangement joins TRBV7-9 to TRBJ2-5, with TRBD1 matching over 10 bases. Looked up from germline, CDR1 is SEHNR and CDR2 is FQNEAQ (reference sequence). V lost 5 bases and J lost 13; bases outside the gene matches: 13. CDR3 length equals 14 residues. The CDR3 DNA follows: TGTGCCAGCAGCCCGGGGACAGGGGACATAGTCTGGTACTTC. Translating gives CASSPGTGDIVWYF.

The rearrangement links TRBV6-1 to TRBJ2-3, with D possibly matching TRBD1 (6 bases). Germline V gives CDR1 MNHNS, CDR2 SASEGT. V shed 3 bases and J shed 7 bases, with 23 bases lying between them. The CDR3 has 17 amino acids. Here the CDR3 reads CASSEAWGLGVLYTQYF. Written as DNA, the CDR3 is TGTGCCAGCAGTGAGGCGTGGGGGCTCGGTGTTCTTTATACGCAGTATTTT.

Only one count was recorded for this clone. The gene calls are TRBV29-1 and TRBJ2-7; 14 bases are a match to TRBD2. With V trimmed by 6 bases and J by 0 bases, 10 bases remained unmatched. The length of the CDR3 is 17 residues. In germline, CDR1 is SQVTM, CDR2 ANQGSEA. The CDR3 DNA reads TGCAGCGTGGCCGGGACTAGCGGGGGCCCAAGCTCCTACGAGCAGTACTTC. This translates into CSVAGTSGGPSSYEQYF.